Reported below is one T cell receptor beta chain. The table lists this clone with a few counts. This clone's antigen is unknown. Per-nucleotide qualities are absent, and no much larger clonotype sits a single base away. What the time point label conveys for this sample: week 47, end of study. Every vaccine dose consisted of 300 ug of a 20-mer mutant IDH1 peptide in Montanide, administered subcutaneously together with topical imiquimod. Patients were given eight vaccinations, in weeks 1, 3, 5, 7, 11, 15, 19 and 23, which matched visits V03 through V10. Donors had newly diagnosed WHO grade 3 or 4 IDH1-mutant astrocytomas with loss of nuclear ATRX. The samples were drawn from NOA16, a multicentre, single-arm, open-label phase I trial in Germany that tested a mutant IDH1 peptide vaccine in humans for the first time. The DNeasy Blood and Tissue Kit was used to extract genomic DNA from EDTA blood for TCRB sequencing.

This sample is part of a study of a mutant IDH1 vaccine in newly diagnosed glioma (dated by TCRdb to 2020 to 2022). Describing the broader study: Vaccination was initiated 4-6 weeks after radiotherapy alone, or concurrently with temozolomide cycles in the chemotherapy-containing groups. Of the 25 to 40 treated patients, approximately 62% were male and about 40% were female, and the mean age was 40.4 years. Before enrollment, most patients had been given radiochemotherapy with temozolomide as standard therapy, while the rest had received either radiotherapy alone or temozolomide alone. The week-35 safety follow-up was designated visit V12, and the week-47 end of study was designated visit V13. Peripheral blood samples were drawn at six visits, namely V03 (baseline), V05, V07, V10, V12 and V13. For exploratory analyses, longitudinal TCRB deep sequencing was carried out in some 25 treated patients wherever samples were available. Summary of the overall study and its limitations: Changes in the top peripheral T cell clonotypes picked up by TCRB sequencing did not appear to be linked to pseudoprogression. Availability determined which PBMC samples were chosen for TCRB deep sequencing. Immune responses induced by the vaccine were seen in over 80% of patients across multiple MHC alleles. According to the authors, sample limitations meant that analyses of patient blood samples could not be reproduced.

Library generation was performed with the immunoSEQ multiplex PCR assay. Following the manufacturer's protocol, the hsTCRB Kit was used to amplify rearranged TCR beta chain sequences. Sequencing of TCRB libraries was carried out on an Illumina MiSeq. The authors processed their data as follows. Demultiplexing, trimming and gene mapping were performed with the kit vendor's proprietary platform. In its TCRdb copy, this immuneACCESS table keeps in-frame sequences only and misses some clones. Where compared with another copy, unresolved V genes explain less than half of these, and the others have no known cause. The V and J calls and clone size are taken from that table; D and trimming were inferred from the DNA. This sample has about 56,000 clones in its table, and 70% to 85% of those were observed once. Roughly 5.4% of the sample lies in the top ten. According to the germline V gene, CDR1 reads SGDLS and CDR2 reads YYNGEE. The CDR3, from cysteine to phenylalanine, totals 15 residues. Left in the record is the CDR3 DNA by itself, 45 bases read in frame from the first base. Trimming takes 4 bases from V and 4 bases from J, and the germline ends sit 15 bases apart.

This receptor was obtained from a man aged 45-65 years with glioma. Material: PBMCs, obtained from a glioma patient whose treatment included an IDH1 peptide vaccine. This sequence uses TRBV9 and TRBJ1-3; the D gene is perhaps TRBD1, from 6 matching bases. Here the CDR3 is given as CASSPRGASGNTIYF. The DNA is as follows: TGTGCCAGCAGCCCTCGGGGGGCGTCCGGAAACACCATATATTTT.